Listed below are T cell receptor beta chains from one sample, sequenced in a study of cytomegalovirus exposure and HLA in healthy donors. Method: immunoSEQ multiplex PCR; TCRdb's copy keeps in-frame clones and lacks some. The profile shows around 150,000 clones, approximately 72% of them singletons. The sample comprised PBMCs. All receptors come from a man between 35 and 55 years old in good health and CMV-seropositive. CDR3s include the opening cysteine and the closing phenylalanine or tryptophan. The D gene is left open where the match is weak. Rows give clone size only sometimes, using once, few, many, or a class for an expanded clone.

abundance,d_gene,v_gene,j_gene,CDR3nt,CDR3aa
.,TRBD1,TRBV7-2,TRBJ2-2,TGTGCCAGCAGACCTGGGACAGGCGGGGAGCTGTTTTTT,CASRPGTGGELFF
.,.,TRBV6-6,TRBJ2-1,TGTGCCAGCAGCTCCGTAAACAATGAGCAGTTCTTC,CASSSVNNEQFF
.,.,TRBV19,TRBJ1-3,TGTGCCAGTAGTCGACGGGATGGAAACACCATATATTTT,CASSRRDGNTIYF
.,.,TRBV7-9,TRBJ1-2,TGTGCCAGCAGCCTCGGGGGTGTGAATGGCTACACCTTC,CASSLGGVNGYTF
.,.,TRBV27,TRBJ1-5,TGTGCCAGCAGTTTCAACGGGGACAATCAGCCCCAGCATTTT,CASSFNGDNQPQHF
.,.,TRBV6-6,TRBJ1-2,TGTGCCAGCAGTTACTCAAAGACCCGGGATGGCTACACCTTC,CASSYSKTRDGYTF
.,.,TRBV29-1,TRBJ2-5,TGCAGCACCGGGGGGCGCGGGGAGACCCAGTACTTC,CSTGGRGETQYF
few,TRBD1,TRBV9,TRBJ2-2,TGTGCCAGCAGCGTAAGTGGGACAGGGGCCAGTGGGGAGCTGTTTTTT,CASSVSGTGASGELFF
.,.,TRBV7-9,TRBJ1-6,TGTTCCAGCAGCTTTTCCGGCTCCTATAATTCACCCCTCCACTTT,CSSSFSGSYNSPLHF
.,TRBD1,TRBV30,TRBJ2-3,TGTGCCTGGACTAAGGACAGGGCCCTAGGGGAGACGCAGTATTTT,CAWTKDRALGETQYF
few,TRBD1,TRBV27,TRBJ1-5,TGTGCCAGCAGTTTACTCGGACAGGGGGTAGGTAGTAGGCAGCCCCAGCATTTT,CASSLLGQGVGSRQPQHF
.,TRBD1,TRBV18,TRBJ1-3,TGTGCCAGCTCACCAGGGACAGAATCCTCTGGAAACACCATATATTTT,CASSPGTESSGNTIYF
few,TRBD1,TRBV11-2,TRBJ2-1,TGTGCCAGCAGCCTTCGGACAGGGGGCGCGGATGAGCAGTTCTTC,CASSLRTGGADEQFF
.,TRBD1,TRBV4-2,TRBJ1-1,TGTGCCAGCAGCCGGGGACAGGGACAGGCTTTCTTT,CASSRGQGQAFF
.,.,TRBV7-2,TRBJ1-6,TGTGCCAGCAGCTTCACCACAGCGGGTGATTCACCCCTCCACTTT,CASSFTTAGDSPLHF
.,TRBD1,TRBV4-3,TRBJ1-4,TGCGCCAGCAGCTATCGCCGACTGACGGGACAGCCTAATGAAAAACTGTTTTTT,CASSYRRLTGQPNEKLFF
.,.,TRBV5-4,TRBJ1-3,TGTGCCAGCAGCTGGGGTCGGGGGTCTGGAAACACCATATATTTT,CASSWGRGSGNTIYF
few,.,TRBV29-1,TRBJ2-7,TGCAGCGTGGGGGCTGGGGGCGCAACAGCCGAGCAGTACTTC,CSVGAGGATAEQYF
.,.,TRBV30,TRBJ2-1,TGTGCCTGGAGTGCGAGCTCCTACAATGAGCAGTTCTTC,CAWSASSYNEQFF
.,TRBD1,TRBV2,TRBJ2-1,TGTGCCAGCAGCCCCGGGACAGGGGGTGAGCAGTTCTTC,CASSPGTGGEQFF
.,.,TRBV4-1,TRBJ1-3,TGCGCCAGCAGCCCTCACAGTAATCCAGCCTCTGGAAACACCATATATTTT,CASSPHSNPASGNTIYF
once,.,TRBV27,TRBJ2-7,TGTGCCAGCAGACCCACAGGGGACTCGTCCTACGAGCAGTACTTC,CASRPTGDSSYEQYF
.,.,TRBV9,TRBJ1-2,TGTGCCAGCAGCGTAAGACAGTCGGACGGCTATGGCTACACCTTC,CASSVRQSDGYGYTF
.,.,TRBV6-1,TRBJ1-1,TGTGCCAGCAGTGAAGCGGGCAGGACTGAAGCTTTCTTT,CASSEAGRTEAFF
.,TRBD2,TRBV7-9,TRBJ2-2,TGTGCCAGCAGCCCCCTCAGCGGGGGGCCGAGCGGGGAGCTGTTTTTT,CASSPLSGGPSGELFF
.,TRBD1,TRBV19,TRBJ1-6,TGTGCCAGTAGTATCCACCAACCCAGGACAGGGGCGGACTCACCCCTCCACTTT,CASSIHQPRTGADSPLHF
.,TRBD1,TRBV27,TRBJ2-1,TGTGCCAGCAGTTTCCCGACAGGGAAAGACAATGAGCAGTTCTTC,CASSFPTGKDNEQFF
.,TRBD2,TRBV5-1,TRBJ2-4,TGCGCCAGCAGCTTGGGGTCTAGCGGGGGGGCCTTTCAGTACTTC,CASSLGSSGGAFQYF
.,.,TRBV6-1,TRBJ1-1,TGTGCCAGCAGTGAACAGGGGCTGACTGAAGCTTTCTTT,CASSEQGLTEAFF
few,TRBD2,TRBV2,TRBJ2-2,TGTGCCAGCAGATCGGAACTAGCGGGTACCGGGGAGCTGTTTTTT,CASRSELAGTGELFF
.,.,TRBV5-1,TRBJ2-2,TGCGCCAGCAGCCTGGAGTTTCAGGGAAACACCGGGGAGCTGTTTTTT,CASSLEFQGNTGELFF
.,.,TRBV27,TRBJ1-1,TGTGCCAGCAGCAAACGGGGGGAAGGGAACACTGAAGCTTTCTTT,CASSKRGEGNTEAFF
.,.,TRBV27,TRBJ1-6,TGTGCCAGCAGTGGCAGAGGGTCACCCCTCCACTTT,CASSGRGSPLHF
.,TRBD2,TRBV6-1,TRBJ2-3,TGTGCCAGCAGTGCCCGACTAGCGGGGGACACAGATACGCAGTATTTT,CASSARLAGDTDTQYF
.,TRBD2,TRBV19,TRBJ2-1,TGTGCCAGTAGTACTCTAGCGGGGGGAACCTACAATGAGCAGTTCTTC,CASSTLAGGTYNEQFF
once,TRBD2,TRBV30,TRBJ2-2,TGTGCCTGGAGAGACCCCGTCGGGGGGGCTGTTGACACCGGGGAGCTGTTTTTT,CAWRDPVGGAVDTGELFF
few,TRBD2,TRBV6-5,TRBJ2-7,TGTGCCAGCAGAACTAGCGGGTCCTACGAGCAGTACTTC,CASRTSGSYEQYF
.,.,TRBV7-9,TRBJ2-2,TGTGCCAGCAGCTTAGTAGAGGGCAGGGGCACCGGGGAGCTGTTTTTT,CASSLVEGRGTGELFF
.,.,TRBV6-6,TRBJ1-2,TGTGCCAGCAGTCCACTTCAAAACAGGGTTTATGGCTACACCTTC,CASSPLQNRVYGYTF
.,.,TRBV7-2,TRBJ1-6,TGTGCCAGCAGCCTTTCAGCGTCCTATAATTCACCCCTCCACTTT,CASSLSASYNSPLHF